The 30 T cell receptor beta chains below come from one sample, sequenced in a study of blood T cell repertoires in COVID-19. Profiled with immunoSEQ multiplex PCR; TCRdb holds only in-frame clones, not every one. The sample has about 240,000 clones; roughly 85% are singletons. What was sequenced was PBMCs or T cells enriched from blood (not recorded which). The receptors derive from a middle-aged woman who had been exposed to COVID-19.

The J gene is TRBJ2-1, the V gene TRBV12-3 or TRBV12-4; possible D gene TRBD2, 5 bases. V was shortened by 5 bases and J by 6 bases, with 8 bases between the two germline ends. The CDR3 totals 12 residues. The CDR3 bases are TGTGCCAGCAGTCCGGACTTCAATGAGCAGTTCTTC. It yields the protein CASSPDFNEQFF.

The chain combines TRBV12-5 with TRBJ1-1; TRBD1 is a possible D gene (5 bases). Looked up from germline, CDR1 is LGHNT and CDR2 is FRNRAP. CDR3 length: 16 residues. Trimming took off 2 bases at V and 0 bases at J, with 13 bases between the two ends. As DNA, the CDR3 is TGTGCTAGTGGTTTGCCTCGCTCGGGGGTGAACACTGAAGCTTTCTTT. It yields the protein CASGLPRSGVNTEAFF.

This clone has a single count. V is TRBV9 and J is TRBJ2-7; D is ambiguous. V dropped 4 bases and J dropped 3 bases, with 17 bases sitting between them. The CDR3 totals 15 residues. Per the germline V gene, CDR1 is SGDLS and CDR2 is YYNGEE. In DNA, the CDR3 is TGTGCCAGCAGCCCATCAGGCCCAACGTTCTACGAGCAGTACTTC. Protein product: CASSPSGPTFYEQYF. Full variable domain (outside the CDR3, taken from reference TRBV9 and TRBJ2-7): DSGVTQTPKHLITATGQRVTLRCSPRSGDLSVYWYQQSLDQGLQFLIQYYNGEERAKGNILERFSAQQFPDLHSELNLSSLELGDSALYFCASSPSGPTFYEQYFGPGTRLTVT.

This clone has a single count. This chain joins TRBV3-1 (or the pseudogene TRBV3-2) and TRBJ2-1; 13 bases are shared with TRBD2. From germline, CDR1 is LGHDT and CDR2 YNNKEL (reference sequence). V gave up 4 bases and J gave up 8 bases; unmatched junction bases: 5. The CDR3 runs to 15 residues. CDR3 sequence: CASSPGLAGVYEQFF. In DNA, the CDR3 is TGTGCCAGCAGCCCAGGACTAGCGGGGGTTTATGAGCAGTTCTTC.

The chain joins TRBV3-1 (or the pseudogene TRBV3-2) to TRBJ2-7; 9 bases fit TRBD1. Trimming removed 3 bases from V and 0 bases from J; junction bases left unmatched: 3. Germline lookup yields CDR1 LGHDT and CDR2 YNNKEL (reference sequence). CDR3 length equals 15 residues. DNA of the CDR3: TGTGCCAGCAGCCAGGGACAGGGAACCTCCTACGAGCAGTACTTC. Its translation is CASSQGQGTSYEQYF.

This clone was seen at least ten times. The chain uses TRBV3-1 (or the pseudogene TRBV3-2) and TRBJ1-2, with D unclear. The CDR3 sequence is 13 residues long. CDR1 and CDR2 from the germline V gene are LGHDT and YNNKEL (reference sequence). Trimming shortened V by 2 bases and J by 6 bases, and 10 bases separated the two germline ends. Here the CDR3 reads CASSQRPGNGYTF. In DNA, the CDR3 is TGTGCCAGCAGCCAACGTCCCGGGAATGGCTACACCTTC.

The rearrangement joins TRBV18 to TRBJ1-2; D not resolved. CDR3 size: 15 residues. In germline, CDR1 is KGHSH, CDR2 LQKENI. V lost 0 bases and J 0 bases, leaving 8 bases between the germline ends. CDR3 sequence reads: CASSPPSSPNYGYTF. The CDR3 DNA follows: TGTGCCAGCTCACCACCCTCCAGTCCTAACTATGGCTACACCTTC.

This chain connects TRBV7-2 to TRBJ1-1; a weak D match, TRBD1 (6 bases). Trimming shortened V by 7 bases and J by 3 bases, and 12 bases separated the two germline ends. Per the germline V gene, CDR1 is SGHTA and CDR2 is FQGNSA. The CDR3 totals 13 residues. The CDR3 sequence: CASTPSGDTEAFF. The CDR3 bases are TGTGCCAGCACCCCCTCAGGGGACACTGAAGCTTTCTTT. The full variable domain, with the rest looked up from reference TRBV7-2 and TRBJ1-1, is GAGVSQSPSNKVTEKGKDVELRCDPISGHTALYWYRQSLGQGLEFLIYFQGNSAPDKSGLPSDRFSAERTGGSVSTLTIQRTQQEDSAVYLCASTPSGDTEAFFGQGTRLTVV.

The chain is built from TRBV4-3 and TRBJ1-3, with 7 nucleotides matching TRBD1. In germline, CDR1 is LGHNA, CDR2 YSLEER. The length of the CDR3 is 15 residues. The V segment lost 0 bases and the J segment 8 bases; nucleotides outside the gene matches: 7. CDR3 sequence reads: CASSQDGTAGDTIYF. The CDR3 DNA reads as TGCGCCAGCAGCCAAGACGGGACAGCGGGGGACACCATATATTTT.

This sequence joins TRBV19 and TRBJ1-6; D not resolved. Between the trimmed V and J ends, which lost 7 bases and 4 bases, there was a span of 14 bases. The CDR3 extends over 15 amino acids. CDR1 LNHDA and CDR2 SQIVND come from the germline V gene (reference sequence). CDR3 sequence (DNA): TGTGCCAGTAATGTTCCCGAGCGGTATAATTCACCCCTCCACTTT. Its protein is CASNVPERYNSPLHF.

For this clone: Different DNA sequences within this sample yield the same CDR3. V and J are TRBV27 and TRBJ2-3, with unresolved D. Trimming left V 4 bases short and J 6 bases short, with 5 bases between. The CDR3 is 11 residues long. Germline-derived CDR1 and CDR2 are MNHEY and SMNVEV (reference sequence). CDR3 sequence reads: CASSSRDTQYF. DNA for the CDR3: TGTGCCAGCAGTTCGCGGGATACGCAGTATTTT.

In its sample, this clone was seen once. The same CDR3 also results from other DNA sequences found in this sample. The gene calls are TRBV6-5 and TRBJ1-2; 7 nucleotides line up with TRBD1. Germline V CDR1 and CDR2: MNHEY, SVGAGI. The ends lost 2 bases at V and 3 bases at J; junction bases unmatched: 3. The CDR3 consists of 14 residues. The CDR3 spells CASSYRGRDYGYTF. As DNA, the CDR3 is TGTGCCAGCAGTTACAGGGGGCGCGACTATGGCTACACCTTC.

This clone was counted many times. This sequence joins TRBV6-2 or TRBV6-3 and TRBJ2-4; 10 bases match TRBD2. Per the germline V gene, CDR1 is MNHEY and CDR2 is SVGEGT. The CDR3 runs to 19 residues. The J segment lost 0 bases and the V segment lost 5 bases, leaving 13 bases of the junction unmatched. CDR3 in DNA: TGTGCCAGCAGTCCCCATAGCGGGGGGACATACAGAGCCAAAAACATTCAGTACTTC. Translated: CASSPHSGGTYRAKNIQYF.

J is TRBJ2-2 and V is TRBV2, with TRBD2 matching over 7 bases. V dropped 7 bases and J dropped 3; count of bases not matched to a gene: 8. CDR1 SNHLY and CDR2 FYNNEI come from the germline V gene. This CDR3 comprises 15 residues. The CDR3 loop reads CASKAGTIYTGELFF. The DNA for the CDR3 is TGTGCCAGCAAGGCCGGGACTATCTACACCGGGGAGCTGTTTTTT.

The CDR3 protein is CASSLGDTQYF. In DNA, the CDR3 is TGCGCCAGCAGCCTCGGAGATACGCAGTATTTT. The J gene is TRBJ2-3, the V gene TRBV4-1, with unresolved D. V was pared by 4 bases and J by 5 bases, with 4 bases between. Germline V CDR1 and CDR2: MGHRA, YSYEKL. The CDR3 spans 11 residues.

The genes are TRBV28 and TRBJ1-2, with TRBD1 as a possible D gene (6 bases). CDR1 MDHEN and CDR2 SYDVKM come from the germline V gene. The CDR3 is made up of 15 amino acids. V lost 2 bases to trimming and J lost 4 bases, with 14 bases between them. The chain's CDR3 is CASSLGVGQFYGYTF. The DNA for the CDR3 is TGTGCCAGCAGTTTAGGCGTAGGACAGTTCTATGGCTACACCTTC.

The chain links TRBV19 to TRBJ1-5, with 7 bases fitting TRBD1. Losses at the gene ends were 1 base for V and 13 bases for J; bases not matched to a gene: 7. Per the germline V gene, CDR1 is LNHDA and CDR2 is SQIVND (reference sequence). The CDR3 runs to 13 residues. The CDR3 coding sequence is TGTGCCAGTAGTATAGCTGCTCCGGGACAGCAGCATTTT. It encodes CASSIAAPGQQHF.

This clone was seen a single time. The V call is TRBV19, the J call TRBJ1-4; TRBD1 aligns across 7 bases. J was trimmed by 4 bases and V by 6 bases; bases with no gene match: 5. The CDR3 runs 14 residues. CDR1 and CDR2 (germline): LNHDA, SQIVND (reference sequence). The CDR3 region is CASRDRPNNEKLFF. In DNA form, the CDR3 reads TGTGCCAGTAGGGACAGGCCCAATAATGAAAAACTGTTTTTT.

The chain employs TRBV6-1 and TRBJ1-2, with 7 bases fitting TRBD1. This CDR3 is 13 amino acids long. The J segment lost 8 bases and the V segment lost 3 bases, leaving 6 bases of the junction unmatched. Germline CDR1 is MNHNS and CDR2 is SASEGT. The CDR3 here is CASSDPTGYGYTF. The DNA of the CDR3 is TGTGCCAGCAGTGACCCGACAGGGTACGGCTACACCTTC.

Points on this clone: Other DNA sequences in the same sample also yield this CDR3. This chain joins TRBV6-5 and TRBJ1-3; D unresolved. There are 14 residues in the CDR3. Germline V gene sequence: CDR1 MNHEY, CDR2 SVGAGI. With 0 bases removed from V and 2 bases from J, the gap between germline ends came to 5 bases. Here the CDR3 reads CASSYSAAGNTIYF. CDR3 sequence (DNA): TGTGCCAGCAGTTACTCGGCAGCTGGAAACACCATATATTTT.

The V and J genes are TRBV19 and TRBJ2-6, with 7 bases identical to TRBD2. This CDR3 contains 18 residues. CDR1 LNHDA and CDR2 SQIVND come from the germline V gene (reference sequence). V shed 0 bases and J 2 bases; nucleotides not matched to a gene: 7. Written as DNA, the CDR3 is TGTGCCAGTAGTATAGATAGCGGGTTCGGGGCTGGGGCCAACGTCCTGACTTTC. Translating gives CASSIDSGFGAGANVLTF.

V is TRBV2 and J is TRBJ2-1; 7 bases align to TRBD1. Germline V gene lookup returns CDR1 SNHLY and CDR2 FYNNEI. The CDR3 spans 14 residues. J gave up 13 bases and V 8 bases, and 17 bases lay outside the gene matches. Here the CDR3 reads CASHKTGFEGAQFF. DNA for the CDR3: TGTGCCAGCCATAAGACAGGGTTTGAGGGTGCCCAGTTCTTC.

The rearrangement uses TRBV2 and TRBJ2-3, with 7 bases identical to TRBD1. The CDR3 loop spans 13 amino acids. The J segment lost 4 bases and the V segment lost 10 bases, leaving 8 bases of the junction unmatched. Germline loops: CDR1 SNHLY, CDR2 FYNNEI. The CDR3 bases are TGTGCCACCCGGACAGGATTTCCAGATACGCAGTATTTT. Amino acid sequence: CATRTGFPDTQYF.

The V call is TRBV30, the J call TRBJ1-2, with TRBD1 as a possible D gene (6 bases). Germline V gives CDR1 GTSNPN, CDR2 SVGIG (reference sequence). V was pared by 2 bases and J by 3 bases, with 10 bases between. The CDR3 is made up of 13 amino acids. The CDR3 here is CAWSTQGYYGYTF. The CDR3 DNA follows: TGTGCCTGGAGTACACAGGGTTACTATGGCTACACCTTC.

The chain recombines TRBV7-2 with TRBJ1-2, with a possible D match to TRBD1 (5 bases). The V end lost 1 base, the J end lost 4 bases, and 13 bases lay between the germline ends. Looked up from germline, CDR1 is SGHTA and CDR2 is FQGNSA. The CDR3 is 15 residues long. The CDR3 DNA follows: TGTGCCAGCAGCTTAGGTCCGGGGGTTTTCTATGGCTACACCTTC. Encoded protein: CASSLGPGVFYGYTF.

The V and J genes are TRBV4-1 and TRBJ2-7; 7 bases map to TRBD1. Unmatched junction bases numbered 18, after V lost 3 bases and J lost 4 bases. The CDR3 totals 18 residues. Germline CDR1 MGHRA, CDR2 YSYEKL. CDR3 nucleotide sequence: TGCGCCAGCAGCCACCCTGAAACCTCCGGGACAGCTTATTACGAGCAGTACTTC. This encodes CASSHPETSGTAYYEQYF.

Only one count was recorded for this clone. The V and J genes are TRBV4-1 and TRBJ1-5, with D perhaps TRBD1 (5 bases). The length of the CDR3 is 16 residues. Trimming stripped 1 base from V and 8 bases from J, with 18 bases between. CDR1 and CDR2 from the germline V gene are MGHRA and YSYEKL. The CDR3 DNA reads as TGCGCCAGCAGCCAAGGGGTAGGGGAACGGACAAAGCCCCAGCATTTT. Its translation: CASSQGVGERTKPQHF.

CDR3 in DNA: TGTGCCAGCAGTGGGAGGGACAGGGGGCCCAATCAGCCCCAGCATTTT. It translates to CASSGRDRGPNQPQHF. This rearrangement joins TRBV27 to TRBJ1-5; TRBD1 agrees at 12 bases. J gave up 3 bases and V 5 bases, and 5 bases lay outside the gene matches. Germline-derived CDR1 and CDR2 are MNHEY and SMNVEV (reference sequence). CDR3 length: 16 residues.

This chain connects TRBV29-1 to TRBJ1-2; 11 positions match TRBD1. Germline CDR1 and CDR2: SQVTM and ANQGSEA. With V trimmed by 7 bases and J by 8 bases, 9 bases remained unmatched. The CDR3 has 13 amino acids. The DNA for the CDR3 is TGCAGCGCCGAAAGGACAGGGGGCGCAGGCTACACCTTC. Translation: CSAERTGGAGYTF. The full variable domain, its missing parts supplied by reference TRBV29-1 and TRBJ1-2, is SAVISQKPSRDICQRGTSLTIQCQVDSQVTMMFWYRQQPGQSLTLIATANQGSEATYESGFVIDKFPISRPNLTFSTLTVSNMSPEDSSIYLCSAERTGGAGYTFGSGTRLTVV.

In this sample, this clone turned up a few times. For the CDR3, the DNA is TGTGCCAGCAGCTCTAAGGGACTGGATGAGCAGTTCTTC. Translating gives CASSSKGLDEQFF. The rearrangement links TRBV7-9 to TRBJ2-1, with D tentatively TRBD2 (6 bases). Germline CDR1 is SEHNR and CDR2 is FQNEAQ (reference sequence). V was pared by 4 bases and J by 8 bases, with 12 bases between. The CDR3 runs 13 residues.